The rows below give T cell receptor beta chains drawn from one sample of a study of T-cell memory formation after mild COVID-19. MiXCR, run by TCRdb on the 5' RACE reads, gives a single entry per CDR3 protein. The sample yields some 86,000 distinct CDR3 sequences, about 23% seen once. The source material was PBMCs or a T cell subset sorted from them (not recorded which). The receptors were gathered from a man younger than 35 who had mild COVID-19 (a few samples of this study predate the infection). Cell type and time point are not known. Both conserved end residues are part of each CDR3. A D gene is named only where the DNA matches it firmly. The size field is filled for only some rows; it gives once, few, many or a size class.

d_call j_call clone_size v_call cdr3_aa cdr3_nt
TRBD2 TRBJ2-1 few TRBV5-1 CASSPRLAQDQFF TGCGCCAGCAGCCCGAGACTAGCGCAAGATCAGTTCTTC
TRBD1 TRBJ2-7 NA TRBV14 CASSQTGQGAYEQYF TGTGCCAGCAGCCAGACGGGACAGGGGGCCTACGAGCAGTACTTC
NA TRBJ1-6 NA TRBV4-1 CASSQEQGRSPLHF TGCGCCAGCAGCCAAGAACAGGGAAGATCACCCCTCCACTTT
NA TRBJ2-2 few TRBV15 CATSMGQNTGELFF TGTGCCACCAGCATGGGGCAGAACACCGGGGAGCTGTTTTTT
NA TRBJ2-7 NA TRBV6-5 CASSYSADYEQYF TGTGCCAGCAGTTACTCGGCAGACTACGAGCAGTACTTC
NA TRBJ2-5 NA TRBV29-1 CSVEDRAAEGETQYF TGCAGCGTTGAAGATCGGGCAGCCGAAGGAGAGACCCAGTACTTC
NA TRBJ2-2 NA TRBV20-1 CSARRVGRPGELFF TGCAGTGCTAGGCGGGTAGGCCGGCCCGGGGAGCTGTTTTTT
TRBD1 TRBJ2-1 many TRBV7-9 CASSRGQEQFF TGTGCCAGCAGCCGGGGACAGGAGCAGTTCTTC
NA TRBJ2-3 NA TRBV4-1 CASSQDRVKDTQYF TGCGCCAGCAGCCAAGACAGGGTTAAAGATACGCAGTATTTT
NA TRBJ2-4 NA TRBV27 CASSSLDLGGPAKNIQYF TGTGCCAGCAGTTCCCTAGATCTGGGGGGGCCGGCCAAAAACATTCAGTACTTC
TRBD1 TRBJ2-3 few TRBV7-2 CASSDRGDTQYF TGTGCCAGCAGCGACAGGGGGGATACGCAGTATTTT
NA TRBJ1-4 NA TRBV7-9 CASSSGTLPTNEKLFF TGTGCCAGCAGCTCCGGGACACTTCCAACTAATGAAAAACTGTTTTTT
NA TRBJ1-4 NA TRBV7-9 CASSHRDRTNEKLFF TGTGCCAGCAGCCACCGGGACCGGACTAATGAAAAACTGTTTTTT
NA TRBJ2-5 NA TRBV7-8 CASSFSWDQETQYF TGTGCCAGCAGCTTCTCGTGGGACCAAGAGACCCAGTACTTC
NA TRBJ2-2 few TRBV4-1 CASSPGVNTGELFF TGCGCCAGCAGCCCGGGGGTAAACACCGGGGAGCTGTTTTTT
NA TRBJ2-1 NA TRBV7-3 CASSSLGGRNEQFF TGTGCCAGCAGCTCTCTCGGGGGCAGGAATGAGCAGTTCTTC
NA TRBJ1-2 few TRBV4-2 CASSQVWLGGRERANYGYTF TGTGCCAGCAGCCAAGTATGGCTCGGGGGGCGGGAAAGAGCTAACTATGGCTACACCTTC
TRBD2 TRBJ2-1 NA TRBV27 CASSSLAGGPYNEQFF TGTGCCAGCAGTTCCTTAGCGGGGGGGCCCTACAATGAGCAGTTCTTC
NA TRBJ1-2 NA TRBV15 CATSRDRPLTGGNSGYTF TGTGCCACCAGCAGAGATCGTCCACTGACTGGGGGGAACTCTGGCTACACCTTC